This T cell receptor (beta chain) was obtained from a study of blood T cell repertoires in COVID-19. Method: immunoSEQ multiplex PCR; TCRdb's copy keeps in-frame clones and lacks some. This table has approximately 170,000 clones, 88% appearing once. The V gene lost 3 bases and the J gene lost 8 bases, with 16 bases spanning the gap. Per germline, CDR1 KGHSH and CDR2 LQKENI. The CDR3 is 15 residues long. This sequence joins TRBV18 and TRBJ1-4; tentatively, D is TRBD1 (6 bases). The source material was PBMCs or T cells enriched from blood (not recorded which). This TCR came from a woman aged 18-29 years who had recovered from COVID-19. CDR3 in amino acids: CASSPGRGGREKLFF. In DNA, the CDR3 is TGTGCCAGCTCACCCGGGCGAGGGGGACGAGAAAAACTGTTTTTT. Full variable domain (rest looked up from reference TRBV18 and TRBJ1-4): NAGVMQNPRHLVRRRGQEARLRCSPMKGHSHVYWYRQLPEEGLKFMVYLQKENIIDESGMPKERFSAEFPKEGPSILRIQQVVRGDSAAYFCASSPGRGGREKLFFGSGTQLSVL.